This T cell receptor beta chain is from a study of control samples from healthy donors and cancer patients. TCRdb keeps only in-frame clones here, not all; method: immunoSEQ multiplex PCR. The sample carries about 150,000 clones, 94% recorded once. Per germline, CDR1 MNHEY and CDR2 SVGEGT. The germline V and J ends were trimmed by 4 bases and 0 bases, with 13 bases remaining between them. This CDR3 spans 16 amino acids. The genes are TRBV6-2 or TRBV6-3 and TRBJ2-4; the D call may be TRBD1 or TRBD2 (6 bases each). The source material was blood. This receptor was obtained from a man aged 40-50 years in good health. The chain's CDR3 is CASSFGGHLAKNIQYF. The CDR3 nucleotides read TGTGCCAGCAGTTTTGGGGGGCACCTAGCCAAAAACATTCAGTACTTC.